This T cell receptor (beta chain) came from a study of T-cell memory formation after mild COVID-19. MiXCR, applied by TCRdb to the 5' RACE reads, yields one record per CDR3 protein. This table holds some 300,000 distinct CDR3 sequences, 19% found once. The table lists this clonotype with many counts. Between the trimmed V and J ends, which lost 0 bases and 4 bases, there was a span of 13 bases. The CDR3 is 16 amino acids. Germline V gene data show CDR1 as SGHRS and CDR2 as YFSETQ. The J gene is TRBJ2-2, the V gene TRBV5-1, with D hard to call. Material for sequencing was PBMCs or a T cell subset sorted from them (not recorded which). The source is a young man who had mild COVID-19 (a few samples of this study predate the infection). Cell type and time point are not known. CDR3: CASSLVGPPATGELFF. The DNA for the CDR3 is TGCGCCAGCAGCTTGGTAGGCCCTCCAGCCACCGGGGAGCTGTTTTTT.